These 29 T cell receptor beta chains originate from one sample sequenced in a study of T-cell reconstitution after alpha-beta-depleted transplantation in children. Unique molecular identifiers were incorporated during preparation of the TCRbeta library. MiXCR, applied by TCRdb to the PCR reads, yields one record per CDR3 protein. The sample comprises a few hundred thousand distinct CDR3 sequences, about 20% of which are singletons, and over 3.5% rests with the top ten. The material was PBMCs from the stem cell graft donor, obtained from the stem cell graft. Receptor source: a human donor who donated a stem cell graft to a child with acute myeloid leukemia.

J is TRBJ2-1 and V is TRBV5-1; 7 bases align to TRBD2. This CDR3 contains 15 residues. Trimming removed 4 bases from V and 3 bases from J; junction bases left unmatched: 7. Germline V gene sequence: CDR1 SGHRS, CDR2 YFSETQ. This CDR3 is CASSIRTSDYNEQFF. CDR3 nucleotide sequence: TGCGCCAGCAGCATCAGGACTAGTGACTACAATGAGCAGTTCTTC.

The CDR3 DNA reads TGTGCCAGTAGCGGGGGGCGGAATCAGCCCCAGCATTTT. This sequence encodes CASSGGRNQPQHF. This chain joins TRBV6-2 or TRBV6-3 and TRBJ1-5, with D possibly TRBD1 on 6 matching bases. This CDR3 spans 13 amino acids. The ends were cut back, 9 bases at V and 4 bases at J, with 13 bases in the middle. Germline CDR1 MNHEY, CDR2 SVGEGT.

The rearrangement links TRBV4-1 to TRBJ2-3, with TRBD2 matching over 15 bases. J was trimmed by 3 bases and V by 1 base; bases with no gene match: 5. Germline lookup yields CDR1 MGHRA and CDR2 YSYEKL. The CDR3 sequence is 18 residues long. The CDR3 DNA reads as TGCGCCAGCAGCCAAGCAGGGACTAGCGGGAGGATGACAGATACGCAGTATTTT. Amino acid sequence: CASSQAGTSGRMTDTQYF.

This clonotype was found many times. The rearrangement uses TRBV4-1 and TRBJ2-3, with D unresolved. The CDR3 has 12 residues. Trimming removed 3 bases from V and 5 bases from J, with 6 bases in between. Germline V gene data show CDR1 as MGHRA and CDR2 as YSYEKL. The CDR3 reads CASSHIGDTQYF. The CDR3, as DNA: TGCGCCAGCAGCCATATAGGAGATACGCAGTATTTT.

The chain recombines TRBV4-1 with TRBJ1-2, with D unresolved. The V end lost 1 base, the J end lost 4 bases, and 10 bases lay between the germline ends. Germline CDR1 MGHRA, CDR2 YSYEKL. This CDR3 contains 14 residues. CDR3 sequence (DNA): TGCGCCAGCAGCCAAGGAACTGCGAGCTATGGCTACACCTTC. This gives the protein CASSQGTASYGYTF.

J is TRBJ2-1 and V is TRBV10-2; a weak D match, TRBD2 (5 bases). The V and J ends lost 2 bases and 4 bases respectively, with 12 bases between them. The CDR3 sequence is 15 residues long. CDR1 is WSHSY, CDR2 SAAADI, per germline. DNA of the CDR3: TGCGCCAGCAGTGAGATTGGACTCCCTTACAATGAGCAGTTCTTC. Protein sequence: CASSEIGLPYNEQFF.

For the CDR3, the DNA is TGTGCCTGGAGTCCCGACAGGGGTTACACTGAAGCTTTCTTT. It yields the protein CAWSPDRGYTEAFF. This chain connects TRBV30 to TRBJ1-1; 8 bases agree with TRBD1. The CDR3 has 14 amino acids. Trimming cost V 2 bases and J 3 bases; bases outside gene matches: 5. From germline, CDR1 is GTSNPN and CDR2 SVGIG (reference sequence).

This clonotype has a single count. The J gene is TRBJ2-1, the V gene TRBV12-3 or TRBV12-4; tentative D call: TRBD1 (6 bases). The CDR3 spans 16 residues. V lost 5 bases and J 5 bases, leaving 19 bases between the germline ends. Here the CDR3 DNA reads TGTGCCAGCAGTCCCTCACCCTCGGACAGAGACAATGAGCAGTTCTTC. Translation gives CASSPSPSDRDNEQFF.

This chain joins TRBV24-1 and TRBJ2-6, with 9 bases matching TRBD1. This CDR3 region has 16 residues. V trimming: 7 bases; J trimming: 3 bases; junction bases outside the gene matches: 6. Germline CDR1 and CDR2: KGHDR and SFDVKD. In nucleotides, the CDR3 is TGTGCCACCAGCGCGGGACAGGGTAATGGGGCCAACGTCCTGACTTTC. Protein product: CATSAGQGNGANVLTF.

The genes are TRBV5-1 and TRBJ2-2, with 13 bases matching TRBD2. CDR3 length: 17 amino acids. Germline CDR1 reads SGHRS; CDR2 reads YFSETQ. J was trimmed by 5 bases and V by 0 bases; bases with no gene match: 4. The CDR3 sequence: CASSLVRTSGSTGELFF. CDR3 nucleotides: TGCGCCAGCAGCTTGGTCCGGACTAGCGGGAGTACCGGGGAGCTGTTTTTT.

This clonotype was seen only a few times. The rearrangement uses TRBV28 and TRBJ2-1, with D possibly TRBD2 on 5 matching bases. The germline CDR1 and CDR2 sequences are MDHEN and SYDVKM. Trimming removed 5 bases from V and 7 bases from J, with 24 bases in between. This CDR3 comprises 17 residues. The DNA for the CDR3 is TGTGCCAGCAGTAGAGGGCTTCGGGGATCGTCGTCGAATGAGCAGTTCTTC. This sequence encodes CASSRGLRGSSSNEQFF.

This clonotype has ten or more counts. V usage is TRBV10-3 and J usage is TRBJ1-1; no clear D gene. V was pared by 7 bases and J by 5 bases, with 14 bases between. This CDR3 has 13 amino acids. Germline V gene data show CDR1 as ENHRY and CDR2 as SYGVKD. The CDR3 DNA sequence: TGTGCCATCAAGTTGGACGGAGGGACTGAAGCTTTCTTT. Residues: CAIKLDGGTEAFF.

The chain uses TRBV3-1 and TRBJ2-2, with 8 bases matching TRBD2. J was trimmed by 5 bases and V by 2 bases; bases with no gene match: 7. In germline, CDR1 is LGHDT, CDR2 YNNKEL (reference sequence). CDR3 size: 16 residues. The CDR3 nucleotides read TGTGCCAGCAGCCAACTCGGGACTAGTAGAACCGGGGAGCTGTTTTTT. Amino acids: CASSQLGTSRTGELFF. The full variable domain, rest sourced from reference TRBV3-1 and TRBJ2-2, is DTAVSQTPKYLVTQMGNDKSIKCEQNLGHDTMYWYKQDSKKFLKIMFSYNNKELIINETVPNRFSPKSPDKAHLNLHINSLELGDSAVYFCASSQLGTSRTGELFFGEGSRLTVL.

The chain carries TRBV11-2 and TRBJ2-6; 7 bases fit TRBD1. Unmatched junction bases numbered 8, after V lost 6 bases and J lost 0 bases. The CDR3 has 17 amino acids. From germline, CDR1 is SGHAT and CDR2 FQNNGV. The CDR3 DNA reads as TGTGCCAGCAGAACATACAGGGGTCCCTCTGGGGCCAACGTCCTGACTTTC. As protein: CASRTYRGPSGANVLTF. The full variable domain, rest sourced from reference TRBV11-2 and TRBJ2-6, is EAGVAQSPRYKIIEKRQSVAFWCNPISGHATLYWYQQILGQGPKLLIQFQNNGVVDDSQLPKDRFSAERLKGVDSTLKIQPAKLEDSAVYLCASRTYRGPSGANVLTFGAGSRLTVL.

This clonotype has just a few counts. The CDR3 nucleotides are TGCGCCAGCAGCCAAGACGTACGCGCCAGCAGCGCCTACGAGCAGTACTTC. Its translation is CASSQDVRASSAYEQYF. V gene TRBV4-3 combines with J gene TRBJ2-7, with no clear D. V was cut by 0 bases and J by 2 bases, with 17 bases left in between. Germline values: CDR1 LGHNA, CDR2 YSLEER. This CDR3 is 17 amino acids long.

The V call is TRBV10-3, the J call TRBJ1-3, with D tentatively TRBD1 (6 bases). V lost 11 bases, J lost 0 bases, and 14 bases lay in between. The germline V gene encodes CDR1 ENHRY and CDR2 SYGVKD. The CDR3 is 14 residues long. The CDR3 bases are TGTGCCGGCACCCGGGACATCTCTGGAAACACCATATATTTT. Its protein product is CAGTRDISGNTIYF.

The chain joins TRBV12-3 or TRBV12-4 to TRBJ2-5; D unresolved. The CDR3 is 13 amino acids. The germline V and J ends were trimmed by 4 bases and 2 bases, with 8 bases remaining between them. The CDR3 DNA reads TGTGCCAGCAGTTATTCTAGTCAAGAGACCCAGTACTTC. The encoded protein is CASSYSSQETQYF.

This clonotype was counted between two and nine times. This chain joins TRBV11-2 and TRBJ2-1; 7 bases fit TRBD1. The CDR3 extends over 17 amino acids. The V segment lost 7 bases and the J segment 4 bases; nucleotides outside the gene matches: 16. From germline, CDR1 is SGHAT and CDR2 FQNNGV. The CDR3 loop reads CASMGTGTTGSYNEQFF. The CDR3 region has the DNA TGTGCCAGCATGGGGACGGGAACGACAGGGTCATACAATGAGCAGTTCTTC.

The rearrangement links TRBV29-1 to TRBJ2-7, with a tentative D call TRBD1 (5 bases). V shed 4 bases and J shed 0 bases, with 10 bases lying between them. This CDR3 is built from 13 residues. Germline CDR1 and CDR2: SQVTM and ANQGSEA. CDR3 sequence: CSVGTDNSYEQYF. The CDR3 DNA sequence: TGCAGCGTTGGTACGGACAACTCCTACGAGCAGTACTTC.

This clonotype has a count of ten or more. This chain connects TRBV29-1 to TRBJ1-1, with D possibly being TRBD1 (6 bases). The germline CDR1 and CDR2 sequences are SQVTM and ANQGSEA. V gave up 2 bases and J gave up 0 bases, with 7 bases separating them. CDR3 length: 13 residues. CDR3 bases: TGCAGCGTTGAACAGGGGATGAACACTGAAGCTTTCTTT. Its translation: CSVEQGMNTEAFF.

This sequence joins TRBV29-1 and TRBJ1-1; 9 bases match TRBD1. In germline, CDR1 is SQVTM, CDR2 ANQGSEA. The V gene end was trimmed by 4 bases and the J gene end by 1 base; junction bases not matched to a gene: 1. The CDR3 runs 13 residues. The CDR3 region has the DNA TGCAGCGTTGGACAGGGGGAGAACACTGAAGCTTTCTTT. Translation gives CSVGQGENTEAFF.

The chain combines TRBV24-1 with TRBJ2-2, with 7 bases aligning to TRBD1. Germline CDR1 is KGHDR and CDR2 is SFDVKD. J was trimmed by 7 bases and V by 4 bases; bases with no gene match: 8. The CDR3 has 15 residues. The CDR3 DNA follows: TGTGCCACCAGTGACCGTAGACAGGGCGGCGGGGAGCTGTTTTTT. As protein: CATSDRRQGGGELFF.

This clonotype was recorded a few times. The chain couples TRBV12-3 or TRBV12-4 to TRBJ2-6; TRBD2 matches at 10 bases. This CDR3 region has 21 residues. Trimming removed 4 bases from V and 3 bases from J; junction bases left unmatched: 18. The CDR3, as DNA: TGTGCCAGCAGTTGGAGGGCAGGCCAGCTAGCGGGAGAAGGTGGGGCCAACGTCCTGACTTTC. Translation gives CASSWRAGQLAGEGGANVLTF.

The chain couples TRBV5-1 to TRBJ2-5, with 13 bases identical to TRBD2. V gave up 3 bases and J gave up 4 bases; unmatched junction bases: 6. Germline V lookup: CDR1 SGHRS, CDR2 YFSETQ. The CDR3 is 16 amino acids. The CDR3 protein is CASSSGTSGEGETQYF. DNA for the CDR3: TGCGCCAGCAGCTCTGGGACTAGCGGGGAGGGAGAGACCCAGTACTTC.

The chain has TRBV29-1 and TRBJ2-7, with TRBD2 matching over 8 bases. CDR3 length: 14 residues. The germline V gene encodes CDR1 SQVTM and CDR2 ANQGSEA. J was trimmed by 2 bases and V by 2 bases; bases with no gene match: 5. CDR3 loop: CSVEQGAGAYEQYF. The CDR3, as DNA: TGCAGCGTTGAACAGGGAGCGGGGGCCTACGAGCAGTACTTC.

In its sample, this clonotype was seen many times. The chain links TRBV5-1 to TRBJ2-3; the match to TRBD2 covers 8 bases. Germline V CDR1 and CDR2: SGHRS, YFSETQ. The V segment lost 5 bases and the J segment 5 bases; nucleotides outside the gene matches: 4. The CDR3 runs to 13 residues. CDR3 loop: CASRTSEEDTQYF. For the CDR3, the DNA is TGCGCCAGCAGGACTAGCGAGGAAGATACGCAGTATTTT.

This clonotype was recorded a few times. The chain recombines TRBV7-8 with TRBJ1-2; 7 positions agree with TRBD1. Germline CDR1 is SGHVS and CDR2 is FQNEAQ. V trimming: 1 base; J trimming: 4 bases; junction bases outside the gene matches: 6. The length of the CDR3 is 15 residues. The CDR3 DNA follows: TGTGCCAGCAGCTTAGGACCAGGACAGGCCTATGGCTACACCTTC. It codes for CASSLGPGQAYGYTF. The whole variable domain, filled in from reference TRBV7-8 and TRBJ1-2, reads GAGVSQSPRYKVAKRGQDVALRCDPISGHVSLFWYQQALGQGPEFLTYFQNEAQLDKSGLPSDRFFAERPEGSVSTLKIQRTQQEDSAVYLCASSLGPGQAYGYTFGSGTRLTVV.

In its sample, this clonotype was seen many times. The DNA of the CDR3 is TGCAGCGTTGATGGACAGGGTGGATACGAGCAGTACTTC. Protein: CSVDGQGGYEQYF. This chain uses TRBV29-1 with TRBJ2-7; 8 bases are a match to TRBD1. The V segment lost 3 bases and the J segment 4 bases; nucleotides outside the gene matches: 5. This CDR3 region has 13 residues. Per germline, CDR1 SQVTM and CDR2 ANQGSEA.

This clonotype was counted ten times or more. The gene calls are TRBV20-1 and TRBJ2-1; 8 bases are a match to TRBD1. This CDR3 is built from 15 residues. From germline, CDR1 is DFQATT and CDR2 SNEGSKA (reference sequence). With 3 bases clipped from V and 6 bases from J, the junction kept 10 bases outside the gene matches. CDR3 coding DNA: TGCAGTGCTAGTGCAGGGGGCGCGACCAGCAATGAGCAGTTCTTC. Translation gives CSASAGGATSNEQFF.